This T cell receptor (beta chain) was sequenced in a study of blood T cell repertoires in COVID-19. The CDR3 runs to 19 residues. Germline V lookup: CDR1 LGHNA, CDR2 YNFKEQ. Trimming took 1 base from V and 4 from J; bases not matched to a gene: 12. TCRdb's table, derived via immunoSEQ multiplex PCR, lists solely in-frame clones and lacks some. The sample holds 35,000 to 40,000 clones; around 84% are singletons and the top ten take roughly 15%. A few counts support this clone. The source material was peripheral blood. The chain joins TRBV4-2 to TRBJ2-6; TRBD1 matches at 8 bases. This sequence originates from a man between 45 and 60 years old with active or convalescent COVID-19. As DNA, the CDR3 is TGTGCCAGCAGCCAAGCTACTGGACAGGGTGGGTTCGGGGCCAACGTCCTGACTTTC. Its translation is CASSQATGQGGFGANVLTF.